This TCR beta chain was sequenced in a study of T cell responses to AZD1222 COVID-19 vaccine. Only in-frame clones appear in the TCRdb table, and some are missing; sequencing was by immunoSEQ multiplex PCR. The sample has approximately 150,000 clones; 94% are singletons. The TCR sequence derives from an adult in good health. The sample was peripheral blood, taken on day 0 of AZD1222 vaccination.

The CDR3 DNA follows: TGTGCCAGCAGCCAGGATCCCCGCGACGTTCGGACGAACACTGAAGCTTTCTTT. Translating it yields CASSQDPRDVRTNTEAFF. This rearrangement joins TRBV4-2 to TRBJ1-1; D uncertain. This CDR3 spans 18 amino acids. The germline gives CDR1 LGHNA, CDR2 YNFKEQ. V shed 3 bases and J shed 1 base, with 21 bases lying between them.